Listed below are T cell receptor beta chains from one sample, sequenced in a study of CD8+ T cells in alopecia areata. Libraries were prepared by immunoSEQ multiplex PCR; TCRdb keeps only in-frame clonotypes and omits some of them. Of around 130,000 clones in the sample, roughly 54% were seen once. The sample consisted of CD4+ T cells sorted from blood, taken at week 0. The receptor source for this set is a human donor with alopecia areata. Both conserved end residues are part of each CDR3. A D gene is named only where the DNA matches it firmly. Clone sizes are given selectively: once, few, many, or a class where the clone is expanded.

-,TRBV14,TRBJ1-2,-,TGTGCCAGCAGCCAATTTGGGGGTAACTATGGCTACACCTTC,CASSQFGGNYGYTF
-,TRBV6-6,TRBJ1-5,-,TGTGCCAGCAGTAGAAGGACAGAGGTCAGTCCCCAGCATTTT,CASSRRTEVSPQHF
few,TRBV10-3,TRBJ2-2,TRBD2,TGTGCCATCAGTAATAGCGGGAGGCCGAACACCGGGGAGCTGTTTTTT,CAISNSGRPNTGELFF
few,TRBV2,TRBJ2-5,-,TGTGCCAGCAGGGGTAGTCGTGAGACCCAGTACTTC,CASRGSRETQYF
-,TRBV23-1,TRBJ2-1,TRBD1,TGCGCCAGCAGTCAACCGGGGGGACAGGGAGGCAATGAGCAGTTCTTC,CASSQPGGQGGNEQFF
few,TRBV5-1,TRBJ2-7,TRBD1,TGCGCCAGCAGCTCCGGGACAGAGGGAATCTACGAGCAGTACTTC,CASSSGTEGIYEQYF
-,TRBV5-1,TRBJ1-2,-,TGCGCCAGCAGCTTGGAAGTTGCCAGGGGCTATGGCTACACCTTC,CASSLEVARGYGYTF
-,TRBV5-4,TRBJ2-7,-,TGTGCCAGCAGCTCGCAATCCTACGAGCAGTACTTC,CASSSQSYEQYF
few,TRBV4-3,TRBJ1-5,TRBD1,TGCGCCAGCAGCCAAACACGGGGCAGGGGGAAGGGTAGTCAGCCCCAGCATTTT,CASSQTRGRGKGSQPQHF
-,TRBV28,TRBJ1-5,-,TGTGCCAGCACCCGGAGGGGAGCCCAGCATTTT,CASTRRGAQHF
few,TRBV7-2,TRBJ2-3,TRBD2,TGTGCCAGCAGCCCCGGACTAGCGGGGGCCTCTAGCACAGATACGCAGTATTTT,CASSPGLAGASSTDTQYF
-,TRBV18,TRBJ2-3,TRBD2,TGTGCCAGCTCACCAACTAGCGGAGGGGATACGCAGTATTTT,CASSPTSGGDTQYF
-,TRBV9,TRBJ1-5,-,TGTGCCAGCAGCCCGACAGATAGCAATCAGCCCCAGCATTTT,CASSPTDSNQPQHF
-,TRBV5-1,TRBJ2-5,-,TGCGCCAGCAGCACGAGGACAGAGGAGGAGACCCAGTACTTC,CASSTRTEEETQYF
-,TRBV9,TRBJ2-3,-,TGTGCCAGCAGCGTAGCCCACCCCACAGATACGCAGTATTTT,CASSVAHPTDTQYF
-,TRBV7-6,TRBJ2-5,TRBD2,TGTGCCAGCAGCTTTGCCCCAGCGGGAGGGTTCCAAGAGACCCAGTACTTC,CASSFAPAGGFQETQYF
-,TRBV4-3,TRBJ1-1,-,TGCGCCAGCAGCCAAGACTTACAGGTACACACTGAAGCTTTCTTT,CASSQDLQVHTEAFF
few,TRBV30,TRBJ2-7,-,TGTGCCTGGAGTGCACGACAGAGCTACGAGCAGTACTTC,CAWSARQSYEQYF
-,TRBV7-3,TRBJ1-6,TRBD1,TGTGCCAGTTCAGACAGGGATGGTTCACCCCTCCACTTT,CASSDRDGSPLHF
-,TRBV30,TRBJ2-7,-,TGTGCCTGGAGAAAGGACACGGCCTACGAGCAGTACTTC,CAWRKDTAYEQYF
few,TRBV10-3,TRBJ1-4,TRBD1,TGTGCCATCAGTGAGCACCGGGACAGTGAAAAACTGTTTTTT,CAISEHRDSEKLFF
few,TRBV5-4,TRBJ1-1,-,TGTGCCAGCAGCTTGGACGGGGGCAACAGCCTGAACACTGAAGCTTTCTTT,CASSLDGGNSLNTEAFF
-,TRBV5-4,TRBJ2-5,-,TGTGCCAGCAGCTTGCGTACTAGCTCTAGTCTGGAGACCCAGTACTTC,CASSLRTSSSLETQYF
-,TRBV2,TRBJ1-1,-,TGTGCCAGCAGTGGACAGATCATGAACACTGAAGCTTTCTTT,CASSGQIMNTEAFF
-,TRBV5-1,TRBJ2-5,TRBD1,TGCGCCAGCAGCTTGTTGGCAGGGGGCCAAGAGACCCAGTACTTC,CASSLLAGGQETQYF
-,TRBV5-6,TRBJ2-7,-,TGTGCCAGCAGCTCGGAACGTTGGGTGCAGTACTTC,CASSSERWVQYF
-,TRBV30,TRBJ2-7,-,TGTGCCTGGAGTGTGAATAAATGGACTAAGGGACTCGAGCAGTACTTC,CAWSVNKWTKGLEQYF
-,TRBV10-3,TRBJ2-7,-,TGTGCCATTGGGGGGACATCTCAGATGGAGCAGTACTTC,CAIGGTSQMEQYF
-,TRBV10-3,TRBJ2-7,-,TGTGCCATCAGTCCGGGGATTCACGAGCAGTACTTC,CAISPGIHEQYF
few,TRBV5-1,TRBJ2-3,TRBD2,TGCGCCAGCAGCTGGAATCTAGCGGGGGGGCGATCGACAGATACGCAGTATTTT,CASSWNLAGGRSTDTQYF
-,TRBV28,TRBJ1-4,-,TGTGCCAGCAGGGAAACTAATGAAAAACTGTTTTTT,CASRETNEKLFF
-,TRBV12-2,TRBJ2-2,-,TGTGCAAGTCGCTTAGGGGGGACTGCGAACACCGGGGAGCTGTTTTTT,CASRLGGTANTGELFF
once,TRBV4-1,TRBJ2-2,TRBD2,TGCGCCAGCAGCCAAAGGACTAGCGATATCGGGGAGCTGTTTTTT,CASSQRTSDIGELFF
-,TRBV30,TRBJ1-4,-,TGTGCCCAGAGCCCGGGGACCGACTCGGCTAATGAAAAACTGTTTTTT,CAQSPGTDSANEKLFF
-,TRBV29-1,TRBJ2-7,TRBD1,TGCAGCGTCTCTACCGGGACAGGGAGTTCCTACGAGCAGTACTTC,CSVSTGTGSSYEQYF
few,TRBV6-5,TRBJ1-6,-,TGTGCCAGCAGTGACGGCAGGGAAAGGTCACCCCTCCACTTT,CASSDGRERSPLHF
few,TRBV4-1,TRBJ2-3,-,TGCGCCAGCAGCCAAGATCACATCCGGGGGCAAATGGATACGCAGTATTTT,CASSQDHIRGQMDTQYF
-,TRBV4-2,TRBJ2-3,-,TGTGCCAGCAGCCAAGAAATGAGCCTCACAGATACGCAGTATTTT,CASSQEMSLTDTQYF